Listed here are 17 T cell receptor beta chains from one sample, sequenced in a study of CD8+ T cells in alopecia areata. Noted treatment: oral pan-JAK inhibitor, 5-10 mg twice daily. Once RNA had been extracted, it was reverse transcribed into cDNA to act as the sequencing template. Sequencing used immunoSEQ multiplex PCR; TCRdb keeps in-frame clones, though not all of them. Among roughly 200,000 clones listed, roughly two fifths were seen once. The sequencing used CD4+ T cells sorted from blood, collected at week 34, from a patient treated with tofacitinib. The receptors shown here come from a human donor with alopecia areata.

This clone has more than one count but fewer than ten. The V call is TRBV6-6, the J call TRBJ1-1; D unclear. The germline V and J ends were trimmed by 7 bases and 7 bases, with 16 bases remaining between them. The germline gives CDR1 MNHNY, CDR2 SVGAGI (reference sequence). The CDR3 is made up of 13 amino acids. The CDR3 nucleotides are TGTGCCAGCAAAACTGACCGGGTTTATGAAGCTTTCTTT. The encoded protein is CASKTDRVYEAFF.

V is TRBV5-1 and J is TRBJ2-7; 11 nucleotides match TRBD2. With 0 bases clipped from V and 7 bases from J, the junction kept 6 bases outside the gene matches. CDR1 and CDR2 (germline): SGHRS, YFSETQ. The CDR3 consists of 15 residues. CDR3 residues: CASSLGLAGPEEQYF. The CDR3 nucleotides read TGCGCCAGCAGCTTGGGACTAGCGGGACCGGAGGAGCAGTACTTC.

The chain recombines TRBV18 with TRBJ1-5; 9 bases are a match to TRBD1. CDR1 is KGHSH, CDR2 LQKENI, per germline. With V trimmed by 0 bases and J by 10 bases, 7 bases remained unmatched. CDR3 length: 15 amino acids. In DNA, the CDR3 is TGTGCCAGCTCACCACCGACAGGGGGGAACGGACCCCAGCATTTT. This gives the protein CASSPPTGGNGPQHF.

This clone was observed a handful of times. The chain joins TRBV30 to TRBJ1-4, with no clear D. This CDR3 spans 13 amino acids. The germline V and J ends were trimmed by 3 bases and 5 bases, with 10 bases remaining between them. In germline, CDR1 is GTSNPN, CDR2 SVGIG (reference sequence). In nucleotides, the CDR3 is TGTGCCTGGAGAGGTGGACCGAATGAAAAACTGTTTTTT. This translates into CAWRGGPNEKLFF.

The J gene is TRBJ1-2, the V gene TRBV9; a weak D match, TRBD1 (6 bases). V gave up 0 bases and J gave up 7 bases, with 13 bases separating them. Germline V CDR1 and CDR2: SGDLS, YYNGEE. This CDR3 spans 14 amino acids. The CDR3 loop reads CASSVDTGRGGYTF. The DNA of the CDR3 is TGTGCCAGCAGCGTAGATACAGGGAGGGGTGGCTACACCTTC.

This clone was detected only a few times. V is TRBV7-9 and J is TRBJ1-1; D gene ambiguous. CDR1 and CDR2 from the germline V gene are SEHNR and FQNEAQ (reference sequence). This CDR3 has 17 amino acids. The ends were cut back, 1 base at V and 0 bases at J, with 15 bases in the middle. The CDR3 bases are TGTGCCAGCAGCTTAGGAGGGCAATATATTATGAACACTGAAGCTTTCTTT. Its protein is CASSLGGQYIMNTEAFF.

This clone has a handful of counts. V usage is TRBV9 and J usage is TRBJ2-3; D unclear. Germline V CDR1 and CDR2: SGDLS, YYNGEE. This CDR3 is built from 11 residues. Trimming took 0 bases from V and 4 from J, leaving 0 bases between them. CDR3 loop: CASSVADTQYF. CDR3 in DNA: TGTGCCAGCAGCGTAGCAGATACGCAGTATTTT.

The chain has TRBV11-2 and TRBJ1-1; a possible D gene is TRBD1 (6 bases). Germline V gene lookup returns CDR1 SGHAT and CDR2 FQNNGV. The CDR3 is 15 residues long. Between the trimmed V and J ends, which lost 5 bases and 0 bases, there was a span of 13 bases. The CDR3, as DNA: TGTGCCAGCAGCCCAGGACAGATTATGAACACTGAAGCTTTCTTT. This gives the protein CASSPGQIMNTEAFF.

This clone was found a few times. V is TRBV29-1 and J is TRBJ1-1; 9 nucleotides align to TRBD1. J gave up 4 bases and V 7 bases, and 7 bases lay outside the gene matches. Looked up from germline, CDR1 is SQVTM and CDR2 is ANQGSEA. There are 13 residues in the CDR3. CDR3 bases: TGCAGCGCAAGGGACAGGGTGAGCACTGAAGCTTTCTTT. As protein: CSARDRVSTEAFF.

The chain has TRBV6-5 and TRBJ1-1; D call uncertain. The CDR3 covers 15 residues. Germline lookup yields CDR1 MNHEY and CDR2 SVGAGI. V gave up 0 bases and J gave up 1 base, with 9 bases separating them. The CDR3 coding sequence is TGTGCCAGCAGTTACTCATCGGGGAGGAACACTGAAGCTTTCTTT. Amino acid sequence: CASSYSSGRNTEAFF.

The count of this clone is one. The chain recombines TRBV4-1 with TRBJ2-5; weak D call: TRBD2 (6 bases). Germline CDR1 reads MGHRA; CDR2 reads YSYEKL. The V end lost 5 bases, the J end lost 5 bases, and 12 bases lay between the germline ends. CDR3 length equals 13 residues. DNA of the CDR3: TGCGCCAGCAGCATACTAGCTCGGGAGACCCAGTACTTC. Amino acids: CASSILARETQYF.

This clone appeared a few times. V usage is TRBV9 and J usage is TRBJ2-5, with TRBD2 matching over 8 bases. V dropped 3 bases and J dropped 2; count of bases not matched to a gene: 6. The CDR3 loop spans 15 amino acids. Per the germline V gene, CDR1 is SGDLS and CDR2 is YYNGEE. The CDR3 bases are TGTGCCAGCAGCGCAATAGCGGGGACTCAAGAGACCCAGTACTTC. Translated: CASSAIAGTQETQYF.

This chain joins TRBV5-1 and TRBJ2-5, with 10 positions matching TRBD1. Germline loops: CDR1 SGHRS, CDR2 YFSETQ. The CDR3 contains 14 residues. V was clipped by 8 bases and J by 5 bases; unmatched bases: 9. CDR3 sequence (DNA): TGCGCCAGTAATACCGGGACAGGGGAGGAGACCCAGTACTTC. Amino acid sequence: CASNTGTGEETQYF.

The chain joins TRBV6-6 to TRBJ2-3; no clear D. CDR3 length equals 15 residues. From germline, CDR1 is MNHNY and CDR2 SVGAGI (reference sequence). V lost 0 bases to trimming and J lost 2 bases, with 9 bases between them. The CDR3 loop is CASSYSPGFTDTQYF. The CDR3 DNA reads TGTGCCAGCAGTTACTCCCCGGGCTTCACAGATACGCAGTATTTT.

The V call is TRBV4-1, the J call TRBJ1-2; 8 bases align to TRBD1. This CDR3 is built from 15 residues. Losses at the gene ends were 4 bases for V and 6 bases for J; bases not matched to a gene: 10. Germline V lookup: CDR1 MGHRA, CDR2 YSYEKL. CDR3 DNA: TGCGCCAGCAGCCGTGGACAGGGCCCCCTCGATGGCTACACCTTC. This translates into CASSRGQGPLDGYTF.

This clone was counted only a few times. The V gene is TRBV29-1, the J gene TRBJ2-3, with 10 bases aligning to TRBD1. This CDR3 contains 14 residues. Germline V gene lookup returns CDR1 SQVTM and CDR2 ANQGSEA. J gave up 4 bases and V 4 bases, and 5 bases lay outside the gene matches. CDR3 coding DNA: TGCAGCGTTGCCGGACAGGGGGTGTCAGATACGCAGTATTTT. Its protein product is CSVAGQGVSDTQYF.

This chain links TRBV15 with TRBJ2-5; 7 nucleotides agree with TRBD1. This CDR3 has 14 residues. V was clipped by 3 bases and J by 4 bases; unmatched bases: 5. Germline loops: CDR1 LNHNV, CDR2 YYDKDF (reference sequence). The CDR3 sequence is CATSRSGGRETQYF. The DNA of the CDR3 is TGTGCCACCAGCAGGTCAGGGGGAAGAGAGACCCAGTACTTC.